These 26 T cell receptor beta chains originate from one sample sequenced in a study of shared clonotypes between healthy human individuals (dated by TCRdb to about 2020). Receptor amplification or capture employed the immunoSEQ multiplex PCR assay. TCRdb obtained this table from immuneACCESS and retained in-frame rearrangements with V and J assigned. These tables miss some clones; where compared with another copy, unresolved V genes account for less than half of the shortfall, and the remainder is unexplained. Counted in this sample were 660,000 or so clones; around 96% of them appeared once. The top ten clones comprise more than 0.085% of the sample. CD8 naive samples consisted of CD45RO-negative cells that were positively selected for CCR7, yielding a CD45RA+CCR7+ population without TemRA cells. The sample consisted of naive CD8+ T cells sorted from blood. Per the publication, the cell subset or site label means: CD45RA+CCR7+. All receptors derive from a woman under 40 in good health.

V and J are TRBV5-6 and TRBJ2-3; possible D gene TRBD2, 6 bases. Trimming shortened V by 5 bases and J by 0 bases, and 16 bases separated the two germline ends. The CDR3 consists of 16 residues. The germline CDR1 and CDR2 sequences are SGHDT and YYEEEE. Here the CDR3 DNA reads TGTGCCAGCAGTACCCCCCAGCGGGTTAGCACAGATACGCAGTATTTT. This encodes CASSTPQRVSTDTQYF.

CDR3 nucleotide sequence: TGTGCCAGCAGCTTAGAGCCGGGACAGACCTACGAGCAGTACTTC. It encodes CASSLEPGQTYEQYF. The V call is TRBV7-8, the J call TRBJ2-7; 7 nucleotides align to TRBD1. This CDR3 comprises 15 residues. V trimming: 1 base; J trimming: 2 bases; junction bases outside the gene matches: 5. Germline values: CDR1 SGHVS, CDR2 FQNEAQ.

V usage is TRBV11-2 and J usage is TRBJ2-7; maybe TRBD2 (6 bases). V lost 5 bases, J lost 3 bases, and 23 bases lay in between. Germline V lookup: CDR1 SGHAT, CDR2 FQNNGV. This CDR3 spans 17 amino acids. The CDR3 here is CASSRITRGSTLYEQYF. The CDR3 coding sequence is TGTGCCAGCAGCCGAATAACCCGGGGGTCTACACTCTACGAGCAGTACTTC.

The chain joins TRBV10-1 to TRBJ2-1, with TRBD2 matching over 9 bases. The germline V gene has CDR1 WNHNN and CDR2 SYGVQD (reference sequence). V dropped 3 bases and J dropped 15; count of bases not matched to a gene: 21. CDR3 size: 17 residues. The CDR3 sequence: CASSERTALGLAGVRFF. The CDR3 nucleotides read TGCGCCAGCAGTGAAAGGACGGCCCTAGGATTAGCGGGAGTACGGTTCTTC.

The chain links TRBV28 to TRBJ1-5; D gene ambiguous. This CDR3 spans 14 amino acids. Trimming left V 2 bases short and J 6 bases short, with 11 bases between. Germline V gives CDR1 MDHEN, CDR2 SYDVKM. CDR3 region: CASSLKQAGQPQHF. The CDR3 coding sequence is TGTGCCAGCAGTTTAAAGCAGGCGGGTCAGCCCCAGCATTTT.

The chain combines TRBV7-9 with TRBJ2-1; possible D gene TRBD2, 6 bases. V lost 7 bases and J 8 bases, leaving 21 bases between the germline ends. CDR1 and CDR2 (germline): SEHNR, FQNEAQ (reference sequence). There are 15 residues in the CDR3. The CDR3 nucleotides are TGTGCCAGCACCCCGGGACTCTTCTATGCCGATGAGCAGTTCTTC. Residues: CASTPGLFYADEQFF.

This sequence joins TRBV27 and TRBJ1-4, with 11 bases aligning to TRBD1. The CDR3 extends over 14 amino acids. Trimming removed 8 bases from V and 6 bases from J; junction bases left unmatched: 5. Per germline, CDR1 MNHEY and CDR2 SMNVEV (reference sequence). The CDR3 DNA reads TGTGCCAGCTCCTGGACAGGGGGCTATGAAAAACTGTTTTTT. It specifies CASSWTGGYEKLFF.

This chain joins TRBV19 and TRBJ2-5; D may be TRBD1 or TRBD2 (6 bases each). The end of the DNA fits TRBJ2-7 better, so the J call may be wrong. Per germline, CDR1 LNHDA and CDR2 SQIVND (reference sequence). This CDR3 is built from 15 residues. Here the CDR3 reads CAAAPAWGASYEQYF. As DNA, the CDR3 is TGTGCCGCTGCCCCAGCCTGGGGGGCCTCCTACGAGCAGTACTTC.

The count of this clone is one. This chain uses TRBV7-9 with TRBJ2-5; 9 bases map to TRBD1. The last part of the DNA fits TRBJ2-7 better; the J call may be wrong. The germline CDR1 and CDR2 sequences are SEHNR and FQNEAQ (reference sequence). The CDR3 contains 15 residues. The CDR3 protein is CASSLEPGQGYEQYF. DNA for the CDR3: TGTGCCAGCAGCTTAGAGCCGGGACAGGGCTACGAGCAGTACTTC.

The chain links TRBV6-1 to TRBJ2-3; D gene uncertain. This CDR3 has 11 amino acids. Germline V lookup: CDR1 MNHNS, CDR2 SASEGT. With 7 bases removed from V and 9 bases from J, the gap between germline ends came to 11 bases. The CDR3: CASIKEITQYF. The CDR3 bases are TGTGCCAGCATTAAAGAGATCACGCAGTATTTT.

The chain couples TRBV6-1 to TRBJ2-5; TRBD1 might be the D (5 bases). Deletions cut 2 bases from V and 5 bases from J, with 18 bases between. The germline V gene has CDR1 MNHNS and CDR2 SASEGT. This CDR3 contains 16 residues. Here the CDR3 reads CASSESWGRVWETQYF. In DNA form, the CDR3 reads TGTGCCAGCAGTGAATCTTGGGGCAGGGTATGGGAGACCCAGTACTTC.

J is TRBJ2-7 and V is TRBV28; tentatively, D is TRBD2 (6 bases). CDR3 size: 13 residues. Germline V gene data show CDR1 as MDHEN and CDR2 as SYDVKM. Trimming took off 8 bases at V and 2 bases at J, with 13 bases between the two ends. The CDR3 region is CASETGEPYEQYF. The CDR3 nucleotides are TGTGCCAGCGAGACGGGGGAACCCTACGAGCAGTACTTC.

CDR3 in amino acids: CASSPTSLPTYNEQFF. The CDR3, as DNA: TGTGCCAGCAGCCCTACTAGTTTACCCACCTACAATGAGCAGTTCTTC. The rearrangement joins TRBV7-9 to TRBJ2-1; D is perhaps TRBD2 (5 bases). Germline V CDR1 and CDR2: SEHNR, FQNEAQ (reference sequence). The V end lost 5 bases, the J end lost 2 bases, and 16 bases lay between the germline ends. The CDR3 contains 16 residues.

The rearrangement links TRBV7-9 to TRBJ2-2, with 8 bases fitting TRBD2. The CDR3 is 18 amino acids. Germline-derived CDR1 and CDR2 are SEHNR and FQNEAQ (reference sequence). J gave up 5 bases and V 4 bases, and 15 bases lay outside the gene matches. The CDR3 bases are TGTGCCAGCAGCTCCCTGGTGGTAGCGGGAATCGGGACCGGGGAGCTGTTTTTT. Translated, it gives CASSSLVVAGIGTGELFF.

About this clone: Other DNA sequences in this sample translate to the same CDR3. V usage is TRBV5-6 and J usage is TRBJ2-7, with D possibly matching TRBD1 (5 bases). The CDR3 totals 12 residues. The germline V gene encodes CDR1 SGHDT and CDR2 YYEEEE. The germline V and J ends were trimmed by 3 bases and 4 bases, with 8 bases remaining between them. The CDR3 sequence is CASSSQDYEQYF. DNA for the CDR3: TGTGCCAGCAGCTCACAGGATTACGAGCAGTACTTC.

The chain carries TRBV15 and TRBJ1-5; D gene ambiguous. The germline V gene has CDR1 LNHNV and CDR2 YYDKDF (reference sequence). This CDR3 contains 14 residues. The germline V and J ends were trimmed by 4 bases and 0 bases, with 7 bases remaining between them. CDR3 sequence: CATSTYYSNQPQHF. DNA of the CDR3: TGTGCCACCAGCACTTATTATAGCAATCAGCCCCAGCATTTT.

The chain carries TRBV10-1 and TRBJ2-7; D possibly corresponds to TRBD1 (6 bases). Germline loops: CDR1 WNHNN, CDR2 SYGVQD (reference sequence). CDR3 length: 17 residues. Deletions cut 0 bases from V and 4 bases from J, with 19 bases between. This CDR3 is CASSESMGPGVWYEQYF. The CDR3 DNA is TGCGCCAGCAGTGAGTCGATGGGCCCAGGGGTATGGTACGAGCAGTACTTC.

CDR3 in amino acids: CASSQVGTSGHSSYNEQFF. The CDR3 DNA sequence: TGCGCCAGCAGCCAGGTCGGGACTAGCGGCCATAGCTCCTACAATGAGCAGTTCTTC. J is TRBJ2-1 and V is TRBV4-1; 11 nucleotides line up with TRBD2. The junction had 10 bases not matched to a gene; V was cut back by 3 bases and J by 0 bases. CDR1 is MGHRA, CDR2 YSYEKL, per germline. This CDR3 has 19 residues.

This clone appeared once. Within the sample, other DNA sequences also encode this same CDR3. This chain's CDR3 is CASSLQMNTEAFF. DNA for the CDR3: TGTGCCAGCAGCTTACAGATGAACACTGAAGCTTTCTTT. The chain couples TRBV5-6 to TRBJ1-1; D is ambiguous. Trimming pared 2 bases from V and 0 bases from J, leaving 5 bases between. The CDR3 covers 13 residues. Germline-derived CDR1 and CDR2 are SGHDT and YYEEEE. The whole variable domain, remainder taken from reference TRBV5-6 and TRBJ1-1, is DAGVTQSPTHLIKTRGQQVTLRCSPKSGHDTVSWYQQALGQGPQFIFQYYEEEERQRGNFPDRFSGHQFPNYSSELNVNALLLGDSALYLCASSLQMNTEAFFGQGTRLTVV.

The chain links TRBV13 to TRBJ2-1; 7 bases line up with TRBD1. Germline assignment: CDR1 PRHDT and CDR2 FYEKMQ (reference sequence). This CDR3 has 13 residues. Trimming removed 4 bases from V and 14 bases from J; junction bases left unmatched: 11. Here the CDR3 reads CASSSDEGAREFF. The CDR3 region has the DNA TGTGCCAGCAGCTCGGACGAGGGGGCGCGGGAGTTCTTC. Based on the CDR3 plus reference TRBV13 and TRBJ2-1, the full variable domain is AAGVIQSPRHLIKEKRETATLKCYPIPRHDTVYWYQQGPGQDPQFLISFYEKMQSDKGSIPDRFSAQQFSDYHSELNMSSLELGDSALYFCASSSDEGAREFFGPGTRLTVL.

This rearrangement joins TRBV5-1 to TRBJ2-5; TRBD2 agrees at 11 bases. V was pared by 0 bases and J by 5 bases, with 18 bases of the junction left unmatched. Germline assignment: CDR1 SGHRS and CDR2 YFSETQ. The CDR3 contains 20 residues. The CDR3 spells CASSLAAVRRLAGTVETQYF. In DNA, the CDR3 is TGCGCCAGCAGCTTGGCCGCAGTGAGGAGACTAGCGGGAACTGTCGAGACCCAGTACTTC.

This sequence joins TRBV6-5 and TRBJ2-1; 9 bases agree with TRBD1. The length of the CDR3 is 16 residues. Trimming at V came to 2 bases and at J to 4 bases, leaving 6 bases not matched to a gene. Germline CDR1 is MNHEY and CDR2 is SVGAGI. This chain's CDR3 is CASSYTGTGNYNEQFF. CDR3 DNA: TGTGCCAGCAGTTACACCGGGACAGGGAATTACAATGAGCAGTTCTTC.

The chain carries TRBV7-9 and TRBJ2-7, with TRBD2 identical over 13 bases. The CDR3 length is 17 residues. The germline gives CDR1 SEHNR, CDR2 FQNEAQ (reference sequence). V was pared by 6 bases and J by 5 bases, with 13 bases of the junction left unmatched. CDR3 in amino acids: CASSRLAGGIGNHEQYF. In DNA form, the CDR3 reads TGTGCCAGCAGTCGACTAGCGGGAGGCATCGGTAACCACGAGCAGTACTTC.

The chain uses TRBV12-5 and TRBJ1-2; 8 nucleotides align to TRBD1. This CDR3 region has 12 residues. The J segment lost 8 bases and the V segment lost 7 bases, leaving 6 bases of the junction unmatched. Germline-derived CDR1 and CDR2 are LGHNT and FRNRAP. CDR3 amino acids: CASDGQGGGYTF. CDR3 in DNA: TGTGCTAGTGACGGACAGGGAGGAGGCTACACCTTC. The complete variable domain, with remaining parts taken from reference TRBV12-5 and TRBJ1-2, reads DARVTQTPRHKVTEMGQEVTMRCQPILGHNTVFWYRQTMMQGLELLAYFRNRAPLDDSGMPKDRFSAEMPDATLATLKIQPSEPRDSAVYFCASDGQGGGYTFGSGTRLTVV.

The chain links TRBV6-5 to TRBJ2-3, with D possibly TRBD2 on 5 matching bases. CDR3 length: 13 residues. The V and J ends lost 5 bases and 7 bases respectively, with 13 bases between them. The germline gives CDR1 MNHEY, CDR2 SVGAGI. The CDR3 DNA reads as TGTGCCAGCAGTCGTAGGAGCGGAAATACGCAGTATTTT. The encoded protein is CASSRRSGNTQYF.

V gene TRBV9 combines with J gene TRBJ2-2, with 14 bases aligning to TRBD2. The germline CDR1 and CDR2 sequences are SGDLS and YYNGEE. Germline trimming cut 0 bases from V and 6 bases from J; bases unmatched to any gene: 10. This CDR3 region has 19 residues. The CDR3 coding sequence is TGTGCCAGCAGCGTAGAAGGGACTAGCGGGAGTAAGCGGTCCGGGGAGCTGTTTTTT. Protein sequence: CASSVEGTSGSKRSGELFF. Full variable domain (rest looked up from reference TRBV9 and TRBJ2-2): DSGVTQTPKHLITATGQRVTLRCSPRSGDLSVYWYQQSLDQGLQFLIQYYNGEERAKGNILERFSAQQFPDLHSELNLSSLELGDSALYFCASSVEGTSGSKRSGELFFGEGSRLTVL.